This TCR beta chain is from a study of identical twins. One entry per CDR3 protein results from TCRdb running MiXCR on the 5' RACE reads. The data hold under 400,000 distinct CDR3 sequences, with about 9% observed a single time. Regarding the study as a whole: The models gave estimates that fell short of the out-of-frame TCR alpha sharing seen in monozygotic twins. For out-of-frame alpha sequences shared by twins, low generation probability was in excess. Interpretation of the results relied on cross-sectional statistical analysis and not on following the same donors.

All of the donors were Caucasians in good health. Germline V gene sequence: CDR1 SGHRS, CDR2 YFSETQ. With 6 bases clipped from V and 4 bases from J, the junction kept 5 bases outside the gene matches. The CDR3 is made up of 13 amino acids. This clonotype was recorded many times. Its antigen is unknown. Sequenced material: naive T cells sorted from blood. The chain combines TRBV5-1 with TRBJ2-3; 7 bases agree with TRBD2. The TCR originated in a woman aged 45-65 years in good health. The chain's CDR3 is CASTPSGPDTQYF. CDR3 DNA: TGCGCCAGCACCCCTAGCGGCCCAGATACGCAGTATTTT. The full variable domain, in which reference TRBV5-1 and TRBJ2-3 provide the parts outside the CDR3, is KAGVTQTPRYLIKTRGQQVTLSCSPISGHRSVSWYQQTPGQGLQFLFEYFSETQRNKGNFPGRFSGRQFSNSRSEMNVSTLELGDSALYLCASTPSGPDTQYFGPGTRLTVL.